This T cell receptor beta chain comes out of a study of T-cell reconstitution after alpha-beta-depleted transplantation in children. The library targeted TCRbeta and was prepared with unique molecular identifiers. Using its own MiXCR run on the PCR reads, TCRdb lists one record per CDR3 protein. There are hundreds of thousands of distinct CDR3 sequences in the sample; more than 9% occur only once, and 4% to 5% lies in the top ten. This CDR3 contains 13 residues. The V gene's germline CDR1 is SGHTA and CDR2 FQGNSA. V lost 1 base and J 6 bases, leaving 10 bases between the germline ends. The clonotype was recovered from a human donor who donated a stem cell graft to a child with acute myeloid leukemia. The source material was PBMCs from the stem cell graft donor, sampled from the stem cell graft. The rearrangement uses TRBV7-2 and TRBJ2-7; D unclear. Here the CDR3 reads CASSLGNSPEQYF. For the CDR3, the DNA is TGTGCCAGCAGCTTAGGAAATTCCCCCGAGCAGTACTTC.